This T cell receptor beta chain was sequenced in a study of blood T cell repertoires in COVID-19. The CDR3 spans 16 residues. The table came from immunoSEQ multiplex PCR; TCRdb's copy has only in-frame clones and leaves some out. The data show 200,000 to 300,000 clones, with 86% seen just once and around 10% held by the top ten. The sequenced sample was peripheral blood. This chain uses TRBV21-1 with TRBJ2-7; the tabulated D call, TRBD1, remains unverified against the DNA. TRBV21-1 is classified as a pseudogene. This clonotype was sampled from a man between 35 and 55 years old who had recovered from COVID-19. This CDR3 reads CASSKPSRDRAYEQYF. CDR3 bases: TGTGCCAGCAGCAAGCCATCCCGGGACAGGGCCTACGAGCAGTACTTC.